These 15 T cell receptor beta chains share one sample of origin, sequenced in a study of shared clonotypes between healthy human individuals (dated by TCRdb to 2020 to 2021). The library was generated by the immunoSEQ multiplex PCR assay. TCRdb provides this immuneACCESS table in a form limited to in-frame rearrangements. Some clones are lacking; in checked studies, under half of them reflect an unresolved V gene, and why the rest are absent is not known. This sample gives millions of clones in total; 95% of them show up just once. The ten largest clones take up approximately 0.13% of the sample. Sequencing was carried out using naive CD4+ T cells sorted from blood. Explained via the paper, the cell subset or site label denotes: CD45RA+ positively selected. The receptors were sampled from a man younger than 35 in good health.

The rearrangement links TRBV28 to TRBJ2-7; a possible D gene is TRBD2 (6 bases). V was pared by 6 bases and J by 7 bases, with 16 bases between. The CDR3 length is 13 residues. The germline CDR1 and CDR2 sequences are MDHEN and SYDVKM. The CDR3 DNA follows: TGTGCCAGCAGCTCGGAGGGCCTGGGGGAGCAGTACTTC. This translates into CASSSEGLGEQYF.

V and J are TRBV5-5 and TRBJ1-2; perhaps TRBD1 as D (6 bases). Germline CDR1 is SGHKS and CDR2 is YYEKEE (reference sequence). The V end lost 1 base, the J end lost 1 base, and 8 bases lay between the germline ends. This CDR3 contains 14 residues. CDR3 region: CASSLRQDNYGYTF. DNA for the CDR3: TGTGCCAGCAGCTTGCGACAGGATAACTATGGCTACACCTTC.

The V gene is TRBV9, the J gene TRBJ2-1; D is unresolved. The CDR3 is 14 residues long. V lost 1 base and J 1 base, leaving 6 bases between the germline ends. The germline gives CDR1 SGDLS, CDR2 YYNGEE. CDR3: CASSVTHSYNEQFF. The CDR3 DNA follows: TGTGCCAGCAGCGTAACTCATTCCTACAATGAGCAGTTCTTC.

Comments on this clone: The sample carries other DNA sequences with the same CDR3. The chain uses TRBV27 and TRBJ2-3; TRBD2 is a possible D gene (6 bases). CDR3 length: 14 amino acids. Trimming stripped 3 bases from V and 2 bases from J, with 9 bases between. Germline-derived CDR1 and CDR2 are MNHEY and SMNVEV (reference sequence). CDR3 sequence reads: CASSLGGFTDTQYF. The CDR3 DNA sequence: TGTGCCAGCAGTTTGGGGGGATTCACAGATACGCAGTATTTT.

The CDR3 DNA follows: TGCGCCAGCAGCTTGGATAGTTTGGGGACTAGCGGGAGGGGATACGAGCAGTACTTC. It yields the protein CASSLDSLGTSGRGYEQYF. The gene calls are TRBV5-1 and TRBJ2-7; 16 bases agree with TRBD2. The CDR3 totals 19 residues. With 0 bases clipped from V and 4 bases from J, the junction kept 10 bases outside the gene matches. CDR1 SGHRS and CDR2 YFSETQ come from the germline V gene.

CDR3 amino acids: CASSQRGQLNFNYGYTF. The DNA for the CDR3 is TGTGCCAGCAGCCAAAGGGGACAGCTGAACTTTAACTATGGCTACACCTTC. The rearrangement uses TRBV5-4 and TRBJ1-2; the match to TRBD1 covers 7 bases. Per the germline V gene, CDR1 is SGHNT and CDR2 is YYREEE (reference sequence). After removal of 4 bases from V and 1 base from J, the junction contained 13 bases not matched to a gene. The CDR3 extends over 17 amino acids.

The genes are TRBV2 and TRBJ2-2, with 8 bases that match TRBD2. Germline V gene sequence: CDR1 SNHLY, CDR2 FYNNEI. J gave up 4 bases and V 7 bases, and 5 bases lay outside the gene matches. The CDR3 runs 14 residues. The CDR3 DNA follows: TGTGCCAGCATGCGGACTAGCACCACCGGGGAGCTGTTTTTT. This encodes CASMRTSTTGELFF.

The chain combines TRBV5-1 with TRBJ1-1, with D possibly TRBD1 on 5 matching bases. The CDR3 totals 18 residues. The V gene lost 4 bases and the J gene lost 1 base, with 23 bases spanning the gap. Germline lookup yields CDR1 SGHRS and CDR2 YFSETQ. The CDR3: CASSSEPGRGVWNTEAFF. The CDR3 coding sequence is TGCGCCAGCAGCAGCGAACCGGGACGGGGGGTGTGGAACACTGAAGCTTTCTTT.

This clone was seen just once. In DNA form, the CDR3 reads TGTGCCAGCAGTTACTCGGGCTCGGGAGATGGAAACACCATATATTTT. Translated: CASSYSGSGDGNTIYF. The chain has TRBV6-6 and TRBJ1-3; D gene ambiguous. The germline V gene encodes CDR1 MNHNY and CDR2 SVGAGI (reference sequence). Trimming pared 0 bases from V and 3 bases from J, leaving 12 bases between. The CDR3 length is 16 residues.

The chain links TRBV2 to TRBJ2-3; 7 positions match TRBD2. Losses at the gene ends were 6 bases for V and 2 bases for J; bases not matched to a gene: 5. The CDR3 extends over 14 amino acids. Germline V lookup: CDR1 SNHLY, CDR2 FYNNEI. CDR3 nucleotide sequence: TGTGCCAGCAGGACCGGGGGGTACACAGATACGCAGTATTTT. This encodes CASRTGGYTDTQYF.

This chain connects TRBV30 to TRBJ2-7, with 12 bases aligning to TRBD2. Unmatched junction bases numbered 4, after V lost 4 bases and J lost 3 bases. The CDR3 has 14 residues. The germline CDR1 and CDR2 sequences are GTSNPN and SVGIG (reference sequence). CDR3 in DNA: TGTGCCTGGAAGACTAGCGGGGGTCGCTACGAGCAGTACTTC. It specifies CAWKTSGGRYEQYF.

The chain couples TRBV5-1 to TRBJ2-7; TRBD2 matches at 7 bases. The CDR3 spans 14 residues. J was trimmed by 0 bases and V by 2 bases; bases with no gene match: 2. The V gene's germline CDR1 is SGHRS and CDR2 YFSETQ. This CDR3 reads CASSFWGGSYEQYF. The CDR3 coding sequence is TGCGCCAGCAGCTTTTGGGGGGGCTCCTACGAGCAGTACTTC.

The chain couples TRBV18 to TRBJ1-3; D ambiguous. CDR3 length: 16 residues. The germline CDR1 and CDR2 sequences are KGHSH and LQKENI. V was trimmed by 4 bases and J by 0 bases, leaving 13 bases between them. In nucleotides, the CDR3 is TGTGCCAGCTCACACCCAGGAGCTCGCTCTGGAAACACCATATATTTT. It is translated as CASSHPGARSGNTIYF.

The chain carries TRBV30 and TRBJ2-7, with D uncertain. There are 11 residues in the CDR3. Germline CDR1 and CDR2: GTSNPN and SVGIG (reference sequence). Trimming removed 4 bases from V and 3 bases from J, with 7 bases in between. The CDR3 nucleotides read TGTGCCTGGAAGGCGAACTACGAGCAGTACTTC. It yields the protein CAWKANYEQYF.

This chain uses TRBV6-6 with TRBJ1-5; 9 nucleotides line up with TRBD1. The V segment lost 6 bases and the J segment 4 bases; nucleotides outside the gene matches: 7. Germline V lookup: CDR1 MNHNY, CDR2 SVGAGI (reference sequence). The CDR3 extends over 15 amino acids. The CDR3 DNA reads TGTGCCAGCAGCCGAACCGGGACAGGGAATCAGCCCCAGCATTTT. As protein: CASSRTGTGNQPQHF.